This T cell receptor (beta chain) was observed in a study of T-cell memory formation after mild COVID-19. One entry per CDR3 protein results from TCRdb running MiXCR on the 5' RACE reads. This table has hundreds of thousands of distinct CDR3 sequences, 15% to 20% appearing once. J was trimmed by 5 bases and V by 6 bases; bases with no gene match: 7. This CDR3 comprises 14 residues. Germline CDR1 MNHEY, CDR2 SVGAGI. The sequencing sample was made of PBMCs or a T cell subset sorted from them (not recorded which). The TCR comes from an adult woman who had mild COVID-19 (a few samples of this study predate the infection). Cell type and time point are not known. This chain connects TRBV6-5 to TRBJ2-7, with 10 bases fitting TRBD2. CDR3 bases: TGTGCCAGCAGACCGGGACTAGCGCGAGACGAGCAGTACTTC. Its translation is CASRPGLARDEQYF.